This T cell receptor (beta chain) derives from a study of cytomegalovirus exposure and HLA in healthy donors. About the research overall: Roughly 85 million unique TCRs from HLA-typed donors made up an early data release. Points from the study as a whole: The majority of TCR sequences were rare, yet some public TCRs appeared in many donors. Per a later analysis, HLA-associated TCR beta chains showed more clonal expansion than other, equally common TCR beta chains.

The ends lost 3 bases at V and 7 bases at J; junction bases unmatched: 4. The germline V gene encodes CDR1 MGHDK and CDR2 SYGVNS. The CDR3 loop spans 13 amino acids. About this clone: Its target is unknown.

Vbeta (60) and Jbeta (13) primers were used in the PCR. Profiling relied on immunoSEQ multiplex PCR, and the TCRdb table lists in-frame clones only, not all of them. The sample records around 120,000 clones, 81% being singletons. Sequenced material: PBMCs. This sequence joins TRBV25-1 and TRBJ1-2, with TRBD1 matching 8 bases. This clonotype originated in a woman in her thirties in good health and CMV-seronegative. CDR3 residues: CASSDRGRSGYTF. The CDR3 nucleotides read TGTGCCAGCAGTGACAGGGGGCGCAGTGGCTACACCTTC.